The 10 T cell receptor beta chains listed next were all sequenced from one sample in a study of T cell responses to AZD1222 COVID-19 vaccine. This table comes from immunoSEQ multiplex PCR, and its TCRdb copy is limited to in-frame clones, with some not included. Of about 110,000 clones detected, around 90% appear once; the ten largest clones hold around 3.3%. Source: peripheral blood, taken on day 0 of MenACWY control vaccination. Receptor source: an adult in good health.

This chain uses TRBV11-2 with TRBJ2-7; D not certain. Germline V lookup: CDR1 SGHAT, CDR2 FQNNGV. The CDR3 runs 12 residues. Trimming removed 1 base from V and 4 bases from J, with 5 bases in between. The CDR3 DNA reads TGTGCCAGCAGCTTAGGGCGATACGAGCAGTACTTC. Protein product: CASSLGRYEQYF.

On this clone: This sample includes further DNA sequences coding for the same CDR3. The rearrangement uses TRBV6-4 and TRBJ2-3; the match to TRBD2 covers 13 bases. Germline CDR1 MRHNA, CDR2 SNTAGT. The CDR3 is 15 amino acids. Losses at the gene ends were 2 bases for V and 6 bases for J; bases not matched to a gene: 2. The CDR3 loop reads CASSDTSGGADTQYF. CDR3 in DNA: TGTGCCAGCAGTGACACTAGCGGGGGGGCGGATACGCAGTATTTT.

The chain joins TRBV7-2 to TRBJ2-3, with TRBD2 matching 10 bases. With V trimmed by 1 base and J by 3 bases, 10 bases remained unmatched. Per the germline V gene, CDR1 is SGHTA and CDR2 is FQGNSA. The length of the CDR3 is 18 residues. CDR3 nucleotide sequence: TGTGCCAGCAGCTTAGAACTAGCGGGAACGTGGGAGACAGATACGCAGTATTTT. It translates to CASSLELAGTWETDTQYF.

V and J are TRBV15 and TRBJ2-5; D unresolved. The germline gives CDR1 LNHNV, CDR2 YYDKDF (reference sequence). This CDR3 region has 14 residues. The germline V and J ends were trimmed by 0 bases and 5 bases, with 10 bases remaining between them. CDR3 DNA sequence: TGTGCCACCAGCAGAGATCCTTTTAGGGAGACCCAGTACTTC. Translation: CATSRDPFRETQYF.

V and J are TRBV7-9 and TRBJ1-2, with D possibly matching TRBD1 (5 bases). With 2 bases removed from V and 8 bases from J, the gap between germline ends came to 15 bases. Germline V gives CDR1 SEHNR, CDR2 FQNEAQ (reference sequence). The CDR3 consists of 14 residues. CDR3 amino acids: CASSLTDLGGGYTF. CDR3 sequence (DNA): TGTGCCAGCAGCTTAACGGATTTGGGGGGAGGCTACACCTTC. The variable domain in full, with the rest retrieved from reference TRBV7-9 and TRBJ1-2, is DTGVSQNPRHKITKRGQNVTFRCDPISEHNRLYWYRQTLGQGPEFLTYFQNEAQLEKSRLLSDRFSAERPKGSFSTLEIQRTEQGDSAMYLCASSLTDLGGGYTFGSGTRLTVV.

The chain has TRBV11-2 and TRBJ1-1; D gene ambiguous. V was cut by 2 bases and J by 4 bases, with 11 bases left in between. Per the germline V gene, CDR1 is SGHAT and CDR2 is FQNNGV. The CDR3 runs 14 residues. The CDR3: CASSLRGLSTEAFF. DNA for the CDR3: TGTGCCAGCAGCTTAAGAGGATTAAGCACTGAAGCTTTCTTT.

The rearrangement joins TRBV11-2 to TRBJ1-6, with TRBD1 matching 10 bases. V was pared by 7 bases and J by 9 bases, with 3 bases of the junction left unmatched. The CDR3 totals 13 residues. In germline, CDR1 is SGHAT, CDR2 FQNNGV. For the CDR3, the DNA is TGTGCCAGCACCAGGACAGGGGGTTCACCCCTCCACTTT. Translating it yields CASTRTGGSPLHF.

The rearrangement uses TRBV4-3 and TRBJ2-3, with 10 bases identical to TRBD2. CDR1 is LGHNA and CDR2 is YSLEER in the germline V gene. The CDR3 runs to 16 residues. Trimming at V came to 5 bases and at J to 6 bases, leaving 11 bases not matched to a gene. The CDR3 coding sequence is TGCGCCAGCAGCGCCATTAGCGGGGGGCCCGGGGATACGCAGTATTTT. Translation: CASSAISGGPGDTQYF.

This chain links TRBV5-6 with TRBJ1-6; D call uncertain. Germline lookup yields CDR1 SGHDT and CDR2 YYEEEE. This CDR3 comprises 16 residues. V was cut by 4 bases and J by 8 bases, with 19 bases left in between. The CDR3 nucleotides read TGTGCCAGCAGCCCGTATGGAGGGCCGGGTTATTCACCCCTCCACTTT. Translating gives CASSPYGGPGYSPLHF.

The V gene is TRBV27, the J gene TRBJ1-2; the match to TRBD1 covers 7 bases. CDR1 and CDR2 (germline): MNHEY, SMNVEV (reference sequence). This CDR3 spans 14 amino acids. Trimming removed 6 bases from V and 0 bases from J; junction bases left unmatched: 4. Written as DNA, the CDR3 is TGTGCCAGCAGAGGCGACAGGGCTAACTATGGCTACACCTTC. As protein: CASRGDRANYGYTF.